The clone carrying this TCR beta chain was seen once. The record originates from a study of CD4 and CD8 cells across lung adenocarcinoma regions. The CDR3 length is 15 residues. The patients had localized lung adenocarcinoma, a non-small cell subtype. TCRdb reprocessed the PCR reads with MiXCR, giving one entry per CDR3 protein. The profile shows 20,000 or so distinct CDR3 sequences, 50% of them singletons. The chain is built from TRBV12-3 or TRBV12-4 and TRBJ2-5; 7 positions match TRBD1. The DNA end favors TRBJ2-7, so the J call may be wrong. This clonotype was obtained from a male donor with lung adenocarcinoma. The CD4 and CD8 labels of this study may be unreliable. The source material was CD8+ T cells from the margin of a lung tumor. The CDR3 DNA follows: TGTGCCAGCAGTAAGGACAGGTTAGATATTCGCGAGCAGTACTTC. It encodes CASSKDRLDIREQYF.